Following are 31 T cell receptor beta chains from one sample sequenced in a study of blood T cell repertoires in COVID-19. Here immunoSEQ multiplex PCR was the method, and the copy in TCRdb shows in-frame clones only, minus some. The sample comprises approximately 66,000 clones, roughly 70% of which are singletons, and around 21% rests with the top ten. The sample comprised peripheral blood. All receptors come from a man in his fifties or sixties with acute or convalescent COVID-19.

This rearrangement joins TRBV6-5 to TRBJ2-4; 8 bases match TRBD2. Germline V gene sequence: CDR1 MNHEY, CDR2 SVGAGI. J lost 8 bases, V lost 1 base, and 4 bases had no gene match. The CDR3 contains 14 residues. This chain's CDR3 is CASSYLSGSDIQYF. The DNA for the CDR3 is TGTGCCAGCAGTTACTTGAGCGGGAGCGACATTCAGTACTTC.

The V call is TRBV3-1 (or the pseudogene TRBV3-2), the J call TRBJ2-5; the match to TRBD2 covers 15 bases. This CDR3 comprises 15 residues. Per the germline V gene, CDR1 is LGHDT and CDR2 is YNNKEL (reference sequence). V was pared by 4 bases and J by 7 bases, with 4 bases of the junction left unmatched. In DNA form, the CDR3 reads TGTGCCAGCAGCCGGACTAGCGGGAGGGGAGGGACCCAGTACTTC. Protein sequence: CASSRTSGRGGTQYF.

The chain recombines TRBV5-1 with TRBJ2-2; possibly TRBD1 for D (5 bases). Germline V gives CDR1 SGHRS, CDR2 YFSETQ. The CDR3 is 14 residues long. V lost 3 bases and J lost 3, with 9 bases in between. The CDR3 loop is CASSWGAYTGELFF. In nucleotides, the CDR3 is TGCGCCAGCAGCTGGGGCGCCTACACCGGGGAGCTGTTTTTT.

This sequence joins TRBV7-2 and TRBJ2-7; 7 bases are shared with TRBD2. This CDR3 has 14 amino acids. Germline CDR1 reads SGHTA; CDR2 reads FQGNSA. The trim removed 5 bases at V and 4 bases at J, leaving 8 bases unmatched. CDR3 residues: CASSNTGGTYEQYV. DNA of the CDR3: TGTGCCAGCAGCAACACGGGGGGAACGTACGAGCAGTACGTC.

This chain's CDR3 is CASSLGDRATYEQYF. The CDR3 nucleotides read TGTGCCAGCAGTTTAGGCGACAGGGCTACCTACGAGCAGTACTTC. The gene calls are TRBV28 and TRBJ2-7; 7 bases map to TRBD1. Germline lookup yields CDR1 MDHEN and CDR2 SYDVKM. The CDR3 has 15 residues. The V gene end was trimmed by 2 bases and the J gene end by 2 bases; junction bases not matched to a gene: 6.

The gene calls are TRBV5-1 and TRBJ2-2; 8 bases are a match to TRBD1. The junction had 5 bases not matched to a gene; V was cut back by 3 bases and J by 4 bases. CDR1 is SGHRS and CDR2 is YFSETQ in the germline V gene. The CDR3 runs 15 residues. The CDR3 loop is CASSSRTGSTGELFF. In DNA form, the CDR3 reads TGCGCCAGCAGCTCCCGGACAGGGAGCACCGGGGAGCTGTTTTTT. Together with reference TRBV5-1 and TRBJ2-2, the CDR3 gives the full variable domain: KAGVTQTPRYLIKTRGQQVTLSCSPISGHRSVSWYQQTPGQGLQFLFEYFSETQRNKGNFPGRFSGRQFSNSRSEMNVSTLELGDSALYLCASSSRTGSTGELFFGEGSRLTVL.

This clone was detected ten times or more. V is TRBV7-3 and J is TRBJ1-2, with D unresolved. Germline CDR1 SGHTA, CDR2 FQGTGA. V lost 0 bases to trimming and J lost 8 bases, with 13 bases between them. This CDR3 has 14 amino acids. In DNA, the CDR3 is TGTGCCAGCAGCTTAACCCCGACGGGGAGCGGCTACACCTTC. The encoded protein is CASSLTPTGSGYTF.

This chain links TRBV3-1 (or the pseudogene TRBV3-2) with TRBJ2-1, with TRBD2 matching over 11 bases. The V and J ends lost 4 bases and 8 bases, in that order; junction bases with no gene match: 7. Germline assignment: CDR1 LGHDT and CDR2 YNNKEL (reference sequence). The CDR3 spans 15 residues. The CDR3 loop is CASSPRLAGSYEQFF. For the CDR3, the DNA is TGTGCCAGCAGCCCGCGACTAGCGGGATCTTATGAGCAGTTCTTC.

The chain has TRBV20-1 and TRBJ2-1; TRBD2 agrees at 14 bases. Germline loops: CDR1 DFQATT, CDR2 SNEGSKA (reference sequence). This CDR3 has 15 amino acids. V trimming: 3 bases; J trimming: 4 bases; junction bases outside the gene matches: 2. The CDR3 reads CSASRLAGGYNEQFF. CDR3 in DNA: TGCAGTGCTAGTCGACTAGCGGGAGGGTACAATGAGCAGTTCTTC.

V is TRBV2 and J is TRBJ2-2, with D possibly matching TRBD1 (6 bases). Trimming shortened V by 6 bases and J by 1 base, and 9 bases separated the two germline ends. The germline CDR1 and CDR2 sequences are SNHLY and FYNNEI. The length of the CDR3 is 14 residues. This CDR3 reads CASRGDKNTGELFF. In DNA form, the CDR3 reads TGTGCCAGCAGGGGGGACAAGAACACCGGGGAGCTGTTTTTT.

This chain joins TRBV28 and TRBJ2-7, with D possibly being TRBD2 (5 bases). V gave up 3 bases and J gave up 2 bases, with 11 bases separating them. CDR1 and CDR2 (germline): MDHEN, SYDVKM. CDR3 size: 14 residues. The DNA for the CDR3 is TGTGCCAGCAGTTTGGGCGGGCTCACCTACGAGCAGTACTTC. This gives the protein CASSLGGLTYEQYF.

This clone has at least ten counts. The chain has TRBV3-1 (or the pseudogene TRBV3-2) and TRBJ2-3, with 12 bases that match TRBD2. Unmatched junction bases numbered 6, after V lost 4 bases and J lost 10 bases. Germline V lookup: CDR1 LGHDT, CDR2 YNNKEL (reference sequence). CDR3 size: 14 residues. CDR3 sequence: CASSRETSGGPQYF. The CDR3 nucleotides read TGTGCCAGCAGCCGAGAGACTAGCGGGGGTCCGCAGTATTTT.

This chain links TRBV7-8 with TRBJ2-2; 8 bases align to TRBD2. The CDR3 loop spans 21 amino acids. The germline gives CDR1 SGHVS, CDR2 FQNEAQ. V trimming: 2 bases; J trimming: 6 bases; junction bases outside the gene matches: 23. The CDR3 DNA reads TGTGCCAGCAGCTTAATCTTTCGAGACTCCGGGGGGGGTAGTTTCCCCGGGGAGCTGTTTTTT. As protein: CASSLIFRDSGGGSFPGELFF.

This clone was seen just once. This sequence joins TRBV5-1 and TRBJ2-7; 12 bases map to TRBD2. Germline lookup yields CDR1 SGHRS and CDR2 YFSETQ. The J segment lost 0 bases and the V segment lost 0 bases, leaving 4 bases of the junction unmatched. This CDR3 region has 17 residues. The CDR3 reads CASSLGTSGVNSYEQYV. In nucleotides, the CDR3 is TGCGCCAGCAGCTTGGGGACTAGCGGGGTGAACTCCTACGAGCAGTACGTC.

The chain recombines TRBV3-1 (or the pseudogene TRBV3-2) with TRBJ2-2; possible D gene TRBD2, 5 bases. Deletions cut 4 bases from V and 7 bases from J, with 13 bases between. Germline values: CDR1 LGHDT, CDR2 YNNKEL (reference sequence). The CDR3 is 14 residues long. The CDR3 region has the DNA TGTGCCAGCAGCCCCCGAGGAGGCGGCGGGGAGCTGTTTTTT. It specifies CASSPRGGGGELFF.

The chain combines TRBV13 with TRBJ1-6; 7 bases are shared with TRBD1. This CDR3 region has 16 residues. J was trimmed by 1 base and V by 1 base; bases with no gene match: 1. Germline V gives CDR1 PRHDT, CDR2 FYEKMQ (reference sequence). CDR3 bases: TGTGCCAGCAGCTTAGAGGGGGCATCCTATAATTCACCCCTCCACTTT. It is translated as CASSLEGASYNSPLHF.

The chain is built from TRBV9 and TRBJ2-1; 11 nucleotides align to TRBD2. With V trimmed by 3 bases and J by 1 base, 3 bases remained unmatched. From germline, CDR1 is SGDLS and CDR2 YYNGEE. The CDR3 totals 16 residues. In DNA form, the CDR3 reads TGTGCCAGCAGCGCGAGACTAGCGGGGTCCTACAATGAGCAGTTCTTC. This translates into CASSARLAGSYNEQFF.

This clone was observed once. The gene calls are TRBV7-8 and TRBJ2-6; a weak D match, TRBD2 (5 bases). Between the trimmed V and J ends, which lost 4 bases and 0 bases, there was a span of 10 bases. CDR1 and CDR2 from the germline V gene are SGHVS and FQNEAQ. The CDR3 runs to 16 residues. In DNA, the CDR3 is TGTGCCAGCAGCTCGGCCGGACTCTCTGGGGCCAACGTCCTGACTTTC. The encoded protein is CASSSAGLSGANVLTF. The full variable domain, rest sourced from reference TRBV7-8 and TRBJ2-6, is GAGVSQSPRYKVAKRGQDVALRCDPISGHVSLFWYQQALGQGPEFLTYFQNEAQLDKSGLPSDRFFAERPEGSVSTLKIQRTQQEDSAVYLCASSSAGLSGANVLTFGAGSRLTVL.

This sequence joins TRBV19 and TRBJ1-1; weak D call: TRBD1 (6 bases). The V end was cut by 4 bases, the J end by 2 bases, with 14 bases between. Looked up from germline, CDR1 is LNHDA and CDR2 is SQIVND (reference sequence). This CDR3 spans 15 amino acids. The CDR3 coding sequence is TGTGCCAGTAGTACACTCGGACAGAGAAACACTGAAGCTTTCTTT. Its translation: CASSTLGQRNTEAFF.

The V gene is TRBV10-1, the J gene TRBJ2-3; D remains unclear. V lost 1 base, J lost 2 bases, and 4 bases lay in between. The CDR3 covers 13 residues. Germline V gene data show CDR1 as WNHNN and CDR2 as SYGVQD (reference sequence). The CDR3 protein is CASSEFITDTQYF. In DNA form, the CDR3 reads TGCGCCAGCAGTGAGTTCATCACAGATACGCAGTATTTT.

The rearrangement uses TRBV27 and TRBJ2-1; 7 bases agree with TRBD1. V shed 2 bases and J 5 bases; nucleotides not matched to a gene: 6. CDR3 size: 15 residues. Germline CDR1 MNHEY, CDR2 SMNVEV (reference sequence). The CDR3 loop is CASSLLGQDDNEQFF. CDR3 bases: TGTGCCAGCAGTTTACTCGGACAGGACGACAATGAGCAGTTCTTC.

The chain couples TRBV7-3 to TRBJ1-1, with a weak D call TRBD1 (6 bases). Trimming stripped 1 base from V and 8 bases from J, with 11 bases between. The CDR3 extends over 13 amino acids. CDR1 is SGHTA, CDR2 FQGTGA, per germline. The CDR3 here is CASSLIAGEEAFF. In nucleotides, the CDR3 is TGTGCCAGCAGCTTAATAGCAGGGGAGGAAGCTTTCTTT.

The V gene is TRBV6-5, the J gene TRBJ1-2, with 7 positions matching TRBD1. Germline lookup yields CDR1 MNHEY and CDR2 SVGAGI. V was clipped by 6 bases and J by 7 bases; unmatched bases: 8. The CDR3 length is 13 residues. In DNA form, the CDR3 reads TGTGCCAGCAGCCCGACAGGGTCGGGTGGCTACACCTTC. Protein sequence: CASSPTGSGGYTF.

The chain employs TRBV7-9 and TRBJ1-2, with TRBD1 matching 9 bases. Germline V gene data show CDR1 as SEHNR and CDR2 as FQNEAQ (reference sequence). The junction had 8 bases not matched to a gene; V was cut back by 4 bases and J by 8 bases. The CDR3 totals 14 residues. Written as DNA, the CDR3 is TGTGCCAGCAGCTCCATACAGGGGGCGTGGGGCTACACCTTC. Protein: CASSSIQGAWGYTF.

This clone was counted a few times. V is TRBV6-5 and J is TRBJ2-7, with 9 bases aligning to TRBD1. The J segment lost 6 bases and the V segment lost 7 bases, leaving 10 bases of the junction unmatched. The CDR3 loop spans 14 amino acids. CDR1 is MNHEY and CDR2 is SVGAGI in the germline V gene. The CDR3 nucleotides are TGTGCCAGCACCCCGGGGACAGGGCAGGTCGAGCAGTACTTC. Its protein product is CASTPGTGQVEQYF.

This clone was detected only a few times. The chain recombines TRBV7-6 with TRBJ1-1, with TRBD1 matching 8 bases. The trim removed 5 bases at V and 4 bases at J, leaving 6 bases unmatched. Germline CDR1 reads SGHVS; CDR2 reads FNYEAQ. The CDR3 has 14 amino acids. The CDR3 spells CASSVTGAGTEAFF. CDR3 DNA: TGTGCCAGCAGCGTGACAGGGGCAGGCACTGAAGCTTTCTTT. Using reference TRBV7-6 and TRBJ1-1 for the parts outside the CDR3, the full variable domain is GAGVSQSPRYKVTKRGQDVALRCDPISGHVSLYWYRQALGQGPEFLTYFNYEAQQDKSGLPNDRFSAERPEGSISTLTIQRTEQRDSAMYRCASSVTGAGTEAFFGQGTRLTVV.

The chain joins TRBV7-8 to TRBJ2-3, with TRBD1 matching over 7 bases. CDR3 length: 15 amino acids. The junction had 5 bases not matched to a gene; V was cut back by 5 bases and J by 0 bases. Germline loops: CDR1 SGHVS, CDR2 FQNEAQ. CDR3 in DNA: TGTGCCAGCAGCCCCGGGACAGCTAGCACAGATACGCAGTATTTT. Its translation: CASSPGTASTDTQYF. The complete variable domain, with remaining parts taken from reference TRBV7-8 and TRBJ2-3, reads GAGVSQSPRYKVAKRGQDVALRCDPISGHVSLFWYQQALGQGPEFLTYFQNEAQLDKSGLPSDRFFAERPEGSVSTLKIQRTQQEDSAVYLCASSPGTASTDTQYFGPGTRLTVL.

In its sample, this clone was seen a few times. The chain links TRBV9 to TRBJ1-1; possibly TRBD1 for D (6 bases). V lost 7 bases and J 1 base, leaving 14 bases between the germline ends. The CDR3 is made up of 14 amino acids. Germline CDR1 reads SGDLS; CDR2 reads YYNGEE. The CDR3 protein is CASRAGVRNTEAFF. Here the CDR3 DNA reads TGTGCCAGCCGCGCAGGGGTTAGGAACACTGAAGCTTTCTTT.

This rearrangement joins TRBV5-4 to TRBJ2-7, with TRBD2 matching 9 bases. CDR3 length equals 15 residues. Germline CDR1 and CDR2: SGHNT and YYREEE (reference sequence). With V trimmed by 0 bases and J by 5 bases, 6 bases remained unmatched. CDR3 bases: TGTGCCAGCAGCTTGGGGACTAGCGAAAGGAACGAGCAGTACTTC. It codes for CASSLGTSERNEQYF.

The chain combines TRBV5-1 with TRBJ1-1; 8 bases match TRBD1. The CDR3 consists of 17 residues. Germline-derived CDR1 and CDR2 are SGHRS and YFSETQ. Germline trimming cut 2 bases from V and 0 bases from J; bases unmatched to any gene: 9. CDR3 sequence reads: CASSFYRQGRMNTEAFF. DNA of the CDR3: TGCGCCAGCAGCTTCTACCGACAGGGGAGAATGAACACTGAAGCTTTCTTT.

The genes are TRBV30 and TRBJ1-2; 8 bases align to TRBD1. The J segment lost 4 bases and the V segment lost 2 bases, leaving 6 bases of the junction unmatched. There are 14 residues in the CDR3. Germline loops: CDR1 GTSNPN, CDR2 SVGIG (reference sequence). CDR3 bases: TGTGCCTGGAGTACCCGACAGGGGCCCTATGGCTACACCTTC. It yields the protein CAWSTRQGPYGYTF.